This T cell receptor beta chain was identified during a study of Ad26.COV2.S vaccination and SARS-CoV-2 variants. In regard to this clone: Its target is not known.

Overall study results and limits: After vaccination, substantial breadth of spike-specific CD8+ and CD4+ responses was reported. Total T cell responses, in the TCR breadth and depth analyses, may have been underestimated.

Germline V gene data show CDR1 as SGHAT and CDR2 as FQDESV (reference sequence). Trimming left V 1 base short and J 2 bases short, with 8 bases between. This CDR3 contains 15 residues. TCRdb keeps only in-frame clones here, not all; method: immunoSEQ multiplex PCR. This repertoire shows 320,000 or so clones, roughly 88% found once; its top ten account for 5% to 6.5%. Treatment reported: some 20 received Ad26.COV2.S at low or high dose, single or two shots; several received placebo; per-sample allocation not given. Day 63 after the first injection of vaccine or placebo was the sampling time. This specimen consisted of peripheral blood, obtained in a trial of Ad26.COV2.S vaccine versus placebo. The clonotype comes from a person between 18 and 65 years old who received the Ad26.COV2.S COVID-19 vaccine or a placebo. J is TRBJ2-2 and V is TRBV11-1; D is uncertain. The CDR3 protein is CASSLVPANTGELFF. CDR3 coding DNA: TGTGCCAGCAGCTTAGTCCCGGCTAACACCGGGGAGCTGTTTTTT.